The 11 T cell receptor beta chains below all came from one sample that was sequenced in a study of blood T cells in healthy people across ages (dated by TCRdb to 2014 to 2015). Libraries were built with 5' RACE. The listed sequencing device is Illumina HiSeq 2500. A second roughly 7 to 11 cycle PCR used a sample-barcoded 5' primer and a J-beta primer mix. TCRdb ran its own pipeline on the public reads, namely fastp trimming at Q25 and MiXCR clone calling, and kept in-frame beta chains. Identical CDR3 proteins give one entry, which carries the most common genes and DNA. The sample table contains around 1.7 million distinct CDR3 sequences; only one count was recorded for 28% of them. Of the sample, less than 9.5% falls within the top ten clones. Sample: blood. Receptors were obtained from a woman aged 25 to 39 in good health.

This chain uses TRBV9 with TRBJ2-3; 10 positions match TRBD2. This CDR3 spans 17 amino acids. Germline loops: CDR1 SGDLS, CDR2 YYNGEE. With 4 bases clipped from V and 4 bases from J, the junction kept 12 bases outside the gene matches. CDR3 bases: TGTGCCAGCAGCACTCCCCCCGGGACTAGCGCGTCAGATACGCAGTATTTT. Encoded protein: CASSTPPGTSASDTQYF.

There are many counts of this clonotype. The J gene is TRBJ2-7, the V gene TRBV20-1; D assignment may be TRBD1 or TRBD2 (5 bases each). V was trimmed by 4 bases and J by 4 bases, leaving 20 bases between them. This CDR3 has 15 residues. Germline CDR1 reads DFQATT; CDR2 reads SNEGSKA (reference sequence). In DNA form, the CDR3 reads TGCAGTGCTAACCACCAGTCCGGGGCGCGATACGAGCAGTACTTC. This translates into CSANHQSGARYEQYF.

This clonotype was detected only a few times. The chain uses TRBV7-7 and TRBJ2-7, with 9 positions matching TRBD1. Germline loops: CDR1 SSHAT, CDR2 FNYEAQ (reference sequence). This CDR3 comprises 17 residues. The trim removed 1 base at V and 5 bases at J, leaving 12 bases unmatched. The CDR3 sequence: CASSLGGPGQGGHEQYF. The CDR3 DNA follows: TGTGCCAGCAGCTTAGGAGGCCCGGGACAGGGCGGCCACGAGCAGTACTTC.

The genes are TRBV28 and TRBJ2-7, with a tentative D call TRBD1 (6 bases). The CDR3 loop spans 15 amino acids. Germline assignment: CDR1 MDHEN and CDR2 SYDVKM. The V end lost 7 bases, the J end lost 2 bases, and 18 bases lay between the germline ends. CDR3 nucleotides: TGTGCCAGCACCCAGGGGCAGGTCAAAACCTACGAGCAGTACTTC. This gives the protein CASTQGQVKTYEQYF.

V usage is TRBV7-2 and J usage is TRBJ2-2, with no clear D. The length of the CDR3 is 14 residues. The germline CDR1 and CDR2 sequences are SGHTA and FQGNSA. Trimming removed 2 bases from V and 4 bases from J, with 8 bases in between. The CDR3 nucleotides are TGTGCCAGCAGCTTAAATACTCCCACCGGGGAGCTGTTTTTT. Residues: CASSLNTPTGELFF.

This chain uses TRBV5-4 with TRBJ2-1; D unresolved. V lost 4 bases to trimming and J lost 5 bases, with 10 bases between them. CDR3 length: 13 amino acids. CDR1 is SGHNT and CDR2 is YYREEE in the germline V gene (reference sequence). Written as DNA, the CDR3 is TGTGCCAGCAGCGGCCATCAGGACAATGAGCAGTTCTTC. Its protein is CASSGHQDNEQFF.

The chain uses TRBV6-5 and TRBJ2-3; 7 positions agree with TRBD2. The trim removed 6 bases at V and 4 bases at J, leaving 7 bases unmatched. The germline V gene has CDR1 MNHEY and CDR2 SVGAGI. This CDR3 has 14 amino acids. CDR3 bases: TGTGCCAGCAGGAACGAGGGGAGGGCAGATACGCAGTATTTT. Encoded protein: CASRNEGRADTQYF.

The rearrangement uses TRBV4-1 and TRBJ1-4, with a possible D match to TRBD1 (6 bases). The CDR3 contains 16 residues. V shed 3 bases and J shed 6 bases, with 17 bases lying between them. Per germline, CDR1 MGHRA and CDR2 YSYEKL. CDR3 loop: CASSQQGIRGYEKLFF. The CDR3 coding sequence is TGCGCCAGCAGCCAGCAAGGGATCAGGGGATATGAAAAACTGTTTTTT.

This clonotype showed up just a few times. The chain carries TRBV4-3 and TRBJ1-2; a possible D gene is TRBD1 (5 bases). Germline CDR1 and CDR2: LGHNA and YSLEER. V lost 4 bases and J 5 bases, leaving 14 bases between the germline ends. There are 14 residues in the CDR3. Here the CDR3 DNA reads TGCGCCAGCAGCCGGGACTTGGGGGAGTATGGCTACACCTTC. Residues: CASSRDLGEYGYTF.

Only a few counts were recorded for this clonotype. V gene TRBV20-1 combines with J gene TRBJ2-1; unclear D gene. Germline V gene lookup returns CDR1 DFQATT and CDR2 SNEGSKA (reference sequence). The CDR3 covers 16 residues. Between the trimmed V and J ends, which lost 0 bases and 0 bases, there was a span of 12 bases. The CDR3 loop reads CSARDLERISYNEQFF. The CDR3 region has the DNA TGCAGTGCTAGAGATCTTGAGCGTATCTCCTACAATGAGCAGTTCTTC.

V gene TRBV4-1 combines with J gene TRBJ2-1; tentative D call: TRBD2 (5 bases). Germline V gene data show CDR1 as MGHRA and CDR2 as YSYEKL. There are 16 residues in the CDR3. Trimming removed 1 base from V and 8 bases from J, with 18 bases in between. Here the CDR3 DNA reads TGCGCCAGCAGCCAAGGGAAACCCGGGGTTCATGATGAGCAGTTCTTC. Encoded protein: CASSQGKPGVHDEQFF.